The 22 T cell receptor beta chains below were found in one sample sequenced in a study of shared clonotypes between healthy human individuals. The repertoire was sequenced with immunoSEQ multiplex PCR; TCRdb's copy has only in-frame clones and lacks some. The sample holds about 2.1 million clones, roughly 95% seen once. Terminally differentiated effector memory CD45RA+ cells were left out of the naive CD8 fraction, which was CD45RO-negative and positively selected for CCR7. The sequencing sample was made of naive CD8+ T cells from PBMCs. The receptors stem from a man aged 18-30 years in good health. Some clones in this sample may be carry-over from other donors' samples.

V is TRBV28 and J is TRBJ2-7; TRBD1 agrees at 9 bases. This CDR3 has 14 amino acids. V lost 3 bases and J lost 5; bases outside the gene matches: 5. Germline V gives CDR1 MDHEN, CDR2 SYDVKM. This chain's CDR3 is CASSFGTGIDEQYF. As DNA, the CDR3 is TGTGCCAGCAGTTTCGGGACAGGGATCGACGAGCAGTACTTC.

This clone was observed once. This same CDR3 is encoded by further DNA sequences in the sample. The chain joins TRBV2 to TRBJ2-1; D is undetermined. This CDR3 spans 13 amino acids. Germline values: CDR1 SNHLY, CDR2 FYNNEI. V was shortened by 3 bases and J by 1 base, with 4 bases between the two germline ends. The CDR3: CASSDRSYNEQFF. DNA of the CDR3: TGTGCCAGCAGTGATAGGTCCTACAATGAGCAGTTCTTC.

This clone appeared once. The sample contains more than one DNA sequence encoding this CDR3. DNA of the CDR3: TGTGCCAGCAGTGAATTGGGACAGAAAAACATTCAGTACTTC. Translating it yields CASSELGQKNIQYF. V usage is TRBV25-1 and J usage is TRBJ2-4, with TRBD1 identical over 7 bases. In germline, CDR1 is MGHDK, CDR2 SYGVNS. Trimming removed 1 base from V and 4 bases from J; junction bases left unmatched: 1. This CDR3 comprises 14 residues. The variable domain in full, with the rest retrieved from reference TRBV25-1 and TRBJ2-4, is EADIYQTPRYLVIGTGKKITLECSQTMGHDKMYWYQQDPGMELHLIHYSYGVNSTEKGDLSSESTVSRIRTEHFPLTLESARPSHTSQYLCASSELGQKNIQYFGAGTRLSVL.

This clone appeared once. The rearrangement uses TRBV15 and TRBJ2-3, with 7 bases that match TRBD2. Losses at the gene ends were 3 bases for V and 1 base for J; bases not matched to a gene: 7. The CDR3 covers 16 residues. Germline loops: CDR1 LNHNV, CDR2 YYDKDF (reference sequence). CDR3 in amino acids: CATSSVTSRRTDTQYF. In nucleotides, the CDR3 is TGTGCCACCAGCAGTGTGACTAGCCGCCGCACAGATACGCAGTATTTT. Full variable domain (outside the CDR3, taken from reference TRBV15 and TRBJ2-3): DAMVIQNPRYQVTQFGKPVTLSCSQTLNHNVMYWYQQKSSQAPKLLFHYYDKDFNNEADTPDNFQSRRPNTSFCFLDIRSPGLGDTAMYLCATSSVTSRRTDTQYFGPGTRLTVL.

The rearrangement uses TRBV4-3 and TRBJ2-2, with TRBD2 matching 8 bases. The CDR3 covers 17 residues. CDR1 and CDR2 from the germline V gene are LGHNA and YSLEER. V shed 2 bases, J shed 6 bases, and the junction held 11 bases outside the gene matches. CDR3 DNA: TGCGCCAGCAGCCAATCTACGAGAGCGGGAGAGGCCGGGGAGCTGTTTTTT. This encodes CASSQSTRAGEAGELFF.

This chain links TRBV4-1 with TRBJ1-3; tentative D call: TRBD1 (5 bases). V lost 5 bases to trimming and J lost 0 bases, with 14 bases between them. From germline, CDR1 is MGHRA and CDR2 YSYEKL. The CDR3 is 16 residues long. The CDR3 region has the DNA TGCGCCAGCAGCAACGAAGCGCAGGGCTCTGGAAACACCATATATTTT. Translating it yields CASSNEAQGSGNTIYF.

Note on this clone: Other DNA sequences of this sample code for an identical CDR3. The gene calls are TRBV27 and TRBJ2-7; TRBD2 agrees at 12 bases. V lost 2 bases to trimming and J lost 7 bases; unmatched junction nucleotides: 6. The germline gives CDR1 MNHEY, CDR2 SMNVEV (reference sequence). The CDR3 spans 15 residues. The CDR3 loop reads CASSLLAGGPYEQYF. In DNA, the CDR3 is TGTGCCAGCAGTTTACTAGCGGGAGGGCCTTATGAGCAGTACTTC.

The V gene is TRBV9, the J gene TRBJ1-2; a weak D match, TRBD1 (5 bases). The CDR3 is 17 residues long. Looked up from germline, CDR1 is SGDLS and CDR2 is YYNGEE. V lost 0 bases, J lost 3 bases, and 18 bases lay in between. Written as DNA, the CDR3 is TGTGCCAGCAGCGTAGGGGCAGGGCCAAAAACGGACTATGGCTACACCTTC. This gives the protein CASSVGAGPKTDYGYTF.

V usage is TRBV7-2 and J usage is TRBJ2-1; D remains ambiguous. The CDR3 is 13 residues long. Between the trimmed V and J ends, which lost 10 bases and 2 bases, there was a span of 12 bases. CDR1 is SGHTA, CDR2 FQGNSA, per germline. DNA of the CDR3: TGTGCCACGGGCAGTGGCGCCTACAATGAGCAGTTCTTC. This encodes CATGSGAYNEQFF.

The J gene is TRBJ2-1, the V gene TRBV9, with 7 positions matching TRBD1. Unmatched junction bases numbered 7, after V lost 4 bases and J lost 6 bases. CDR1 is SGDLS, CDR2 YYNGEE, per germline. CDR3 size: 14 residues. CDR3 sequence (DNA): TGTGCCAGCAGCTCATACAGGGGTGGCAATGAGCAGTTCTTC. Its protein is CASSSYRGGNEQFF. The variable domain in full, completed from reference TRBV9 and TRBJ2-1, reads DSGVTQTPKHLITATGQRVTLRCSPRSGDLSVYWYQQSLDQGLQFLIQYYNGEERAKGNILERFSAQQFPDLHSELNLSSLELGDSALYFCASSSYRGGNEQFFGPGTRLTVL.

The chain employs TRBV9 and TRBJ2-7, with a weak D call TRBD2 (6 bases). Germline CDR1 reads SGDLS; CDR2 reads YYNGEE. CDR3 length: 14 residues. V lost 4 bases and J lost 1, with 12 bases in between. CDR3: CASSSGSLSYEQYF. Here the CDR3 DNA reads TGTGCCAGCAGCTCCGGGAGCTTATCCTACGAGCAGTACTTC. Filled out from reference TRBV9 and TRBJ2-7, the complete variable domain reads DSGVTQTPKHLITATGQRVTLRCSPRSGDLSVYWYQQSLDQGLQFLIQYYNGEERAKGNILERFSAQQFPDLHSELNLSSLELGDSALYFCASSSGSLSYEQYFGPGTRLTVT.

The chain employs TRBV18 and TRBJ2-7; no firm D call. With 3 bases removed from V and 3 bases from J, the gap between germline ends came to 9 bases. The CDR3 extends over 13 amino acids. Germline CDR1 reads KGHSH; CDR2 reads LQKENI. CDR3: CASSPGSVYEQYF. The CDR3 coding sequence is TGTGCCAGCTCACCGGGCTCCGTCTACGAGCAGTACTTC.

The chain links TRBV9 to TRBJ1-2; unclear D gene. Trimming removed 1 base at V and 1 base at J, with 11 bases between. This CDR3 has 15 amino acids. Germline values: CDR1 SGDLS, CDR2 YYNGEE. CDR3 region: CASSVHADDNYGYTF. DNA of the CDR3: TGTGCCAGCAGCGTACATGCAGACGATAACTATGGCTACACCTTC.

V gene TRBV28 combines with J gene TRBJ2-7; 7 bases map to TRBD2. CDR1 is MDHEN, CDR2 SYDVKM, per germline. The CDR3 consists of 16 residues. V lost 4 bases and J lost 2; bases outside the gene matches: 11. CDR3 sequence: CASSSNGLVGTYEQYF. CDR3 DNA sequence: TGTGCCAGCAGTTCGAATGGACTAGTCGGGACCTACGAGCAGTACTTC.

This chain joins TRBV7-6 and TRBJ2-7; the D gene could be TRBD1 or TRBD2 (7 bases each). The CDR3 contains 14 residues. Germline V gene sequence: CDR1 SGHVS, CDR2 FNYEAQ. V lost 4 bases to trimming and J lost 6 bases, with 16 bases between them. In DNA, the CDR3 is TGTGCCAGCAGCTCAGGGGGGGTCCAAGGCGAGCAGTACTTC. Amino acid sequence: CASSSGGVQGEQYF.

The chain recombines TRBV27 with TRBJ2-7; a possible D gene is TRBD2 (5 bases). The CDR3 spans 15 residues. Looked up from germline, CDR1 is MNHEY and CDR2 is SMNVEV (reference sequence). V lost 3 bases and J lost 5, with 17 bases in between. The CDR3 nucleotides are TGTGCCAGCAGTTTCGCCCCCGGGATTGGGAACGAGCAGTACTTC. This translates into CASSFAPGIGNEQYF.

The rearrangement links TRBV7-8 to TRBJ2-5, with D uncertain. This CDR3 contains 12 residues. Germline loops: CDR1 SGHVS, CDR2 FQNEAQ. V lost 1 base and J lost 3, with 3 bases in between. The CDR3 reads CASSLGKETQYF. In nucleotides, the CDR3 is TGTGCCAGCAGCTTAGGGAAAGAGACCCAGTACTTC.

This chain uses TRBV19 with TRBJ1-5, with D uncertain. Deletions cut 8 bases from V and 2 bases from J, with 7 bases between. The CDR3 contains 12 residues. Looked up from germline, CDR1 is LNHDA and CDR2 is SQIVND (reference sequence). The CDR3, as DNA: TGTGCCAGTGCAATCCGCAATCAGCCCCAGCATTTT. Translation gives CASAIRNQPQHF. The entire variable domain, with the rest obtained from reference TRBV19 and TRBJ1-5, is as follows: DGGITQSPKYLFRKEGQNVTLSCEQNLNHDAMYWYRQDPGQGLRLIYYSQIVNDFQKGDIAEGYSVSREKKESFPLTVTSAQKNPTAFYLCASAIRNQPQHFGDGTRLSIL.

The gene calls are TRBV9 and TRBJ2-2, with TRBD2 matching 8 bases. The CDR3 runs to 16 residues. From germline, CDR1 is SGDLS and CDR2 YYNGEE. The trim removed 3 bases at V and 3 bases at J, leaving 7 bases unmatched. This CDR3 reads CASSGRAGVYTGELFF. The DNA for the CDR3 is TGTGCCAGCAGCGGGAGAGCGGGAGTGTACACCGGGGAGCTGTTTTTT.

The chain has TRBV10-3 and TRBJ2-7, with a weak D call TRBD1 (5 bases). V gave up 0 bases and J gave up 5 bases, with 20 bases separating them. Germline V gene data show CDR1 as ENHRY and CDR2 as SYGVKD. The length of the CDR3 is 17 residues. The CDR3, as DNA: TGTGCCATCAGTGAGTCGTTTGGGGCCAGGGCGGTGGACGAGCAGTACTTC. It encodes CAISESFGARAVDEQYF.

The chain carries TRBV5-6 and TRBJ1-1, with unresolved D. The ends were cut back, 3 bases at V and 6 bases at J, with 12 bases in the middle. The germline V gene encodes CDR1 SGHDT and CDR2 YYEEEE. The length of the CDR3 is 13 residues. CDR3 DNA sequence: TGTGCCAGCAGCTCCCCGCCCGGATCTGAAGCTTTCTTT. This gives the protein CASSSPPGSEAFF.

The rearrangement joins TRBV10-3 to TRBJ2-3, with 7 bases lining up with TRBD2. This CDR3 spans 15 amino acids. The germline V gene has CDR1 ENHRY and CDR2 SYGVKD. V trimming: 0 bases; J trimming: 1 base; junction bases outside the gene matches: 1. The CDR3 nucleotides read TGTGCCATCAGTGAGTCCCTAGCGGGCACAGATACGCAGTATTTT. Protein: CAISESLAGTDTQYF.